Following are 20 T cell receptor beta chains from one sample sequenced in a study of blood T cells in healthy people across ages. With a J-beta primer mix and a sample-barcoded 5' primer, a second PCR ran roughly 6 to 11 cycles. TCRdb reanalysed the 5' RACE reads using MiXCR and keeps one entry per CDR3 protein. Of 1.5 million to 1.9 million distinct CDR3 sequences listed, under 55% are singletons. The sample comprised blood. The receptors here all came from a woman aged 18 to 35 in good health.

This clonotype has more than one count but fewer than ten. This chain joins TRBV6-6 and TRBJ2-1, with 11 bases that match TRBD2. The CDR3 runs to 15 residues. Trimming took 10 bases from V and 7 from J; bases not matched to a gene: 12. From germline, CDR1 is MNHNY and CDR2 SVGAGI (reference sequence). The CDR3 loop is CATQGLAASRNEQFF. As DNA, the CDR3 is TGTGCCACCCAGGGACTAGCGGCCTCTCGGAATGAGCAGTTCTTC.

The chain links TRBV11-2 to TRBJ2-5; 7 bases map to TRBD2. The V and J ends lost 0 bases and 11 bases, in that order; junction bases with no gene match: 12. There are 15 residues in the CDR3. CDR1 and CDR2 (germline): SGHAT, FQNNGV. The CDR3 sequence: CASSLDETSRHEQYF. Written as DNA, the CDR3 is TGTGCCAGCAGCTTAGATGAGACTAGCCGCCATGAGCAGTACTTC. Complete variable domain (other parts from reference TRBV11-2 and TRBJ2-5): EAGVAQSPRYKIIEKRQSVAFWCNPISGHATLYWYQQILGQGPKLLIQFQNNGVVDDSQLPKDRFSAERLKGVDSTLKIQPAKLEDSAVYLCASSLDETSRHEQYFGPGTRLLVL.

CDR3 nucleotide sequence: TGTGCCAGCACTCCTGGGGGACAGGGGGCGAATCAGCCCCAGCATTTT. As protein: CASTPGGQGANQPQHF. The chain uses TRBV12-3 or TRBV12-4 and TRBJ1-5; 12 bases are a match to TRBD1. V shed 7 bases and J 4 bases; nucleotides not matched to a gene: 8. This CDR3 region has 16 residues.

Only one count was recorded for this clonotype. CDR3 sequence: CASRSSGRATGELFF. As DNA, the CDR3 is TGTGCCAGCAGGAGTAGCGGGAGGGCGACCGGGGAGCTGTTTTTT. V and J are TRBV12-3 or TRBV12-4 and TRBJ2-2; 11 positions agree with TRBD2. The V segment lost 6 bases and the J segment 5 bases; nucleotides outside the gene matches: 5. The CDR3 length is 15 residues.

The CDR3 DNA follows: TGTGCCAGCAGCTTAGCGGTGGTAACCTACGAGCAGTACTTC. This translates into CASSLAVVTYEQYF. V gene TRBV7-9 combines with J gene TRBJ2-7, with D unclear. V was trimmed by 0 bases and J by 2 bases, leaving 8 bases between them. Germline-derived CDR1 and CDR2 are SEHNR and FQNEAQ (reference sequence). This CDR3 comprises 14 residues.

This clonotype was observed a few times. CDR3 DNA: TGTGCCAGCAGCCCTCAGGGAATTACAGATACGCAGTATTTT. It yields the protein CASSPQGITDTQYF. The rearrangement links TRBV7-9 to TRBJ2-3; a possible D gene is TRBD1 (5 bases). V lost 5 bases and J 3 bases, leaving 12 bases between the germline ends. The CDR3 totals 14 residues. The V gene's germline CDR1 is SEHNR and CDR2 FQNEAQ (reference sequence).

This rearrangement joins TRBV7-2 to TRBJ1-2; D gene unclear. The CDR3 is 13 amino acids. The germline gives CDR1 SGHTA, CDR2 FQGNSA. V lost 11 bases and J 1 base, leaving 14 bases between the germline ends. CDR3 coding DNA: TGTGCCGGATCCCGCTCACTTAACTATGGCTACACCTTC. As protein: CAGSRSLNYGYTF.

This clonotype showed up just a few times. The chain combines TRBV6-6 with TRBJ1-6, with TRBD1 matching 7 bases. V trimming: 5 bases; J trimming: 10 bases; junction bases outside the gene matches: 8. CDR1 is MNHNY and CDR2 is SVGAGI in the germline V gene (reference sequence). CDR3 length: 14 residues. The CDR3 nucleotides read TGTGCCAGCAGTCACGTACAGGGGAAATCACCCCTCCACTTT. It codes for CASSHVQGKSPLHF.

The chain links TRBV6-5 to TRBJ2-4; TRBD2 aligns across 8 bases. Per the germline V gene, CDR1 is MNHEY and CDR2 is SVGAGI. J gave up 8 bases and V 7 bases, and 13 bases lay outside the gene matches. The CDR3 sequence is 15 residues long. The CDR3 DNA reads TGTGCCAGCACTCAACTCGGGGGGGGGCTATACATTCAGTACTTC. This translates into CASTQLGGGLYIQYF.

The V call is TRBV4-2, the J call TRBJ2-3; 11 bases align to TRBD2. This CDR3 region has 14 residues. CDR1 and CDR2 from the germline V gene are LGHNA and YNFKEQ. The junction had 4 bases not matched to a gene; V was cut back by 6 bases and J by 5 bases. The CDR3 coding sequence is TGTGCCAGCAGTAGCGGGAGGGCCGAAGATACGCAGTATTTT. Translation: CASSSGRAEDTQYF.

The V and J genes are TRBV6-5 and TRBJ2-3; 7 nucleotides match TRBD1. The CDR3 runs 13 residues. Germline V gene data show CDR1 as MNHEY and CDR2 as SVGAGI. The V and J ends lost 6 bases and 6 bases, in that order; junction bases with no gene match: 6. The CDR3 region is CASRYRGPDTQYF. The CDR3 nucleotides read TGTGCCAGCAGATACAGGGGTCCTGATACGCAGTATTTT.

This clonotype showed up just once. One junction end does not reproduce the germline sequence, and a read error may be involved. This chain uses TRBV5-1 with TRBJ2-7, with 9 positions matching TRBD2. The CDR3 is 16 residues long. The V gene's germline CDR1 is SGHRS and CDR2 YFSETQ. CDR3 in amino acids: CASSWGLAGISYGQYF. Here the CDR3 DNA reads TGCGCCAGCAGCTGGGGGCTAGCGGGAATTTCCTACGGGCAGTACTTC.

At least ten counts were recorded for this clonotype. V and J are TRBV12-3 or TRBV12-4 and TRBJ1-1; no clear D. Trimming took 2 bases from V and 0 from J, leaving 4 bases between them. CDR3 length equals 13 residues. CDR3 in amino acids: CASSLQMNTEAFF. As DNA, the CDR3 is TGTGCCAGCAGTTTACAGATGAACACTGAAGCTTTCTTT.

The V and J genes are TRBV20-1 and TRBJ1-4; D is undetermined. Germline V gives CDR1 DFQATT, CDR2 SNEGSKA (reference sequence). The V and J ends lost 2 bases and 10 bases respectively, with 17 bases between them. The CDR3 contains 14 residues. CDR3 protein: CSARTGTGSVKLFF. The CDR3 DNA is TGCAGTGCTAGAACGGGTACTGGATCGGTAAAACTGTTTTTT.

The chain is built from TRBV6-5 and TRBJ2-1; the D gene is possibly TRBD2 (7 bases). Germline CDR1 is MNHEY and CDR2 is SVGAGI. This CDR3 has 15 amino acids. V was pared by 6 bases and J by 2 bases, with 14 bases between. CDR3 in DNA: TGTGCCAGCAGCTGGGGGGGGGCCGCCTACAATGAGCAGTTCTTC. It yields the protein CASSWGGAAYNEQFF.

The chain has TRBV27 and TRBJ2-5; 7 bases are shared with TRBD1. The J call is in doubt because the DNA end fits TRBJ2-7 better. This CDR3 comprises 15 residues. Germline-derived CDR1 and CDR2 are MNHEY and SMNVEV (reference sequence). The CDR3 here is CASSPYMDRNDEQYF. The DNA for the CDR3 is TGTGCCAGCAGTCCCTATATGGACAGGAACGACGAGCAGTACTTC.

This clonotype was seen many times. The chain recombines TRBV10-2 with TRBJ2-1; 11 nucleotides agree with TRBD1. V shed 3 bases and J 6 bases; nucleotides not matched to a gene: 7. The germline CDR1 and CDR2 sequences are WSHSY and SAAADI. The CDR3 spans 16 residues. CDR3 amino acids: CASSESGTGGGNEQFF. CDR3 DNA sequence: TGCGCCAGCAGTGAATCCGGGACAGGGGGGGGCAATGAGCAGTTCTTC.

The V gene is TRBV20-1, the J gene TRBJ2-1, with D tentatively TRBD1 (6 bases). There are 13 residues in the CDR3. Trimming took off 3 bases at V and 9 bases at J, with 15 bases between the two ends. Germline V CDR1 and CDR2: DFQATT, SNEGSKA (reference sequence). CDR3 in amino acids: CSARNTGLGEQFF. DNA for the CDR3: TGCAGTGCTAGGAACACAGGGTTGGGTGAGCAGTTCTTC.

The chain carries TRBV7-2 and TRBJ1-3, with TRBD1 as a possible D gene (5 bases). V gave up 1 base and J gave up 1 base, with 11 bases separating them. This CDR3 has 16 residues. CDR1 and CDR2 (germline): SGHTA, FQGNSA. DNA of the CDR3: TGTGCCAGCAGCTTAGTTGGGGGGGATTCTGGAAACACCATATATTTT. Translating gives CASSLVGGDSGNTIYF.

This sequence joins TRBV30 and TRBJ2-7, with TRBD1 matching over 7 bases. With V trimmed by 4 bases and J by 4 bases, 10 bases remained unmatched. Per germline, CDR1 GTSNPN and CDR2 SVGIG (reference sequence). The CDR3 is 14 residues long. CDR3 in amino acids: CAWNWRQGPYEQYF. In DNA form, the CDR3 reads TGTGCCTGGAATTGGAGACAGGGCCCATACGAGCAGTACTTC. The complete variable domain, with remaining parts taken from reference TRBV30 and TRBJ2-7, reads SQTIHQWPATLVQPVGSPLSLECTVEGTSNPNLYWYRQAAGRGLQLLFYSVGIGQISSEVPQNLSASRPQDRQFILSSKKLLLSDSGFYLCAWNWRQGPYEQYFGPGTRLTVT.